Each of the 2 T cell receptor beta chains below was sequenced from the same sample in a study of OX40 agonist ivuxolimab in advanced cancers. The repertoire was sequenced with immunoSEQ multiplex PCR; TCRdb's copy has only in-frame clones and lacks some. The sample lists roughly 60,000 clones, 70% to 90% seen once, with 5.2% in the top ten. The sample consisted of CD4+ or CD8+ T cells sorted from blood, taken in a trial of the OX40 agonist ivuxolimab. All receptors derive from an adult with an advanced solid tumor such as melanoma, head and neck, liver or kidney cancer.

A few counts support this clone. This chain links TRBV27 with TRBJ2-2, with TRBD1 matching 8 bases. This CDR3 comprises 15 residues. With V trimmed by 6 bases and J by 6 bases, 9 bases remained unmatched. Germline V gene lookup returns CDR1 MNHEY and CDR2 SMNVEV (reference sequence). This CDR3 is CASRWGRGRAGELFF. DNA of the CDR3: TGTGCCAGCAGATGGGGCAGGGGGCGGGCCGGGGAGCTGTTTTTT.

In nucleotides, the CDR3 is TGTGCCAGCAGCCTTGGACAGGGTAGGTGGACTGAAGCTTTCTTT. The encoded protein is CASSLGQGRWTEAFF. The rearrangement uses TRBV7-9 and TRBJ1-1; 8 bases fit TRBD1. J gave up 5 bases and V 5 bases, and 10 bases lay outside the gene matches. There are 15 residues in the CDR3. The germline V gene has CDR1 SEHNR and CDR2 FQNEAQ (reference sequence).